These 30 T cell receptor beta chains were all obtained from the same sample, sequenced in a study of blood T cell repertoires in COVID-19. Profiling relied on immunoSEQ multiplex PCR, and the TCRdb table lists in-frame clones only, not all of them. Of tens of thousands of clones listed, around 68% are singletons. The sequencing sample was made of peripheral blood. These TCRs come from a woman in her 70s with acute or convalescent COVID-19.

CDR3 in amino acids: CASSSNGKNTEAFF. Written as DNA, the CDR3 is TGTGCCAGCTCTTCGAACGGGAAGAACACTGAAGCTTTCTTT. The chain employs TRBV18 and TRBJ1-1; D call uncertain. Germline loops: CDR1 KGHSH, CDR2 LQKENI. Trimming took off 6 bases at V and 1 base at J, with 12 bases between the two ends. This CDR3 region has 14 residues.

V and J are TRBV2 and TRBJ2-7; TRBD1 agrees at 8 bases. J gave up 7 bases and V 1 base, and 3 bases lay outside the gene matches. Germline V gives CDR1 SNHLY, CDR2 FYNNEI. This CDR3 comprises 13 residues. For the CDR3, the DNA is TGTGCCAGCAGTGAAGGGACAGGGACTGAGCAGTACTTC. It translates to CASSEGTGTEQYF.

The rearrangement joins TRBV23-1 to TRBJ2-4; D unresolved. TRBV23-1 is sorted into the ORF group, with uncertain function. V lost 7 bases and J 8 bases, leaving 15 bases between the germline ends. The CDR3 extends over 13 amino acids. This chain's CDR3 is CASKSGSPDIQYF. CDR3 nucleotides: TGCGCCAGCAAATCGGGTTCTCCGGACATTCAGTACTTC.

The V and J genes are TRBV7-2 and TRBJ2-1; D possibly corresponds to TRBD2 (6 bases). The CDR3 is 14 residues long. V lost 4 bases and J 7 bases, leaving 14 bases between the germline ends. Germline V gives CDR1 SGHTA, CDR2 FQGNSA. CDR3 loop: CASSSGLLGNEQFF. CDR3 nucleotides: TGTGCCAGCAGCTCGGGACTGCTGGGGAATGAGCAGTTCTTC.

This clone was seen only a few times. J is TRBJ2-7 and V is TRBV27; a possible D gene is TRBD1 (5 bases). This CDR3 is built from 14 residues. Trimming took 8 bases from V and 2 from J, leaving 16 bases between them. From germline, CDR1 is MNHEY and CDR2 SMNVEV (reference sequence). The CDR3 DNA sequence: TGTGCCAGCGGAATGACAGTGAACGCCTACGAGCAGTACTTC. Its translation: CASGMTVNAYEQYF.

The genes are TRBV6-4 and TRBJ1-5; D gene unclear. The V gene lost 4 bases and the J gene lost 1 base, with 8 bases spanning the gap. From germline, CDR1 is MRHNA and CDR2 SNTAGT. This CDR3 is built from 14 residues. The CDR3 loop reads CASSAYASNQPQHF. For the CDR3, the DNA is TGTGCCAGCAGTGCCTATGCCAGCAATCAGCCCCAGCATTTT.

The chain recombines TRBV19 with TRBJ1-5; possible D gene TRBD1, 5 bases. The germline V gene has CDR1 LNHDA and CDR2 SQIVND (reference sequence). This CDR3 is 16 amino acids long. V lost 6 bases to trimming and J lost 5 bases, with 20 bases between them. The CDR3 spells CASSSRRAGKHQPQHF. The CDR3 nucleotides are TGTGCCAGTAGCTCCCGTCGGGCAGGGAAACATCAGCCCCAGCATTTT.

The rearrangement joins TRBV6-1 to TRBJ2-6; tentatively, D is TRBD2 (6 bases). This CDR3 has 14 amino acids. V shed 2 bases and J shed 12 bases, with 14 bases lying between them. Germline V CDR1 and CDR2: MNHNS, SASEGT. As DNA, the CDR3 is TGTGCCAGCAGTGAAAGTGGGACTGCTAGCGTCCTGACTTTC. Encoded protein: CASSESGTASVLTF.

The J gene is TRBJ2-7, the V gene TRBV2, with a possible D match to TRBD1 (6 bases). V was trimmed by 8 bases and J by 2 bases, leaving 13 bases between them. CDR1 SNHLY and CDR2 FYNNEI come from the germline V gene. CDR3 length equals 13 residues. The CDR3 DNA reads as TGTGCCAGCCTCCGGGACAACACCTACGAGCAGTACTTC. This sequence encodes CASLRDNTYEQYF.

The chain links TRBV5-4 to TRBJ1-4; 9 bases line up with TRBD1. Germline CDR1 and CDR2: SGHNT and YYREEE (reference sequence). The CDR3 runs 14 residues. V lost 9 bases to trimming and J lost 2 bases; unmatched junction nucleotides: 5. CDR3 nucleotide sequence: TGTGCCACAAAAACAGGGGGCACTAATGAAAAACTGTTTTTT. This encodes CATKTGGTNEKLFF.

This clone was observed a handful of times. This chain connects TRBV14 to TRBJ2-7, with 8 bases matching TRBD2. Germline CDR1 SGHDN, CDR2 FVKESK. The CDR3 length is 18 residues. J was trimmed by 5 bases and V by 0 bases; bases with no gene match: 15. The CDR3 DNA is TGTGCCAGCAGCCAAGACACCGGTCCGGGACTAGGAACTCACGAGCAGTACTTC. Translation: CASSQDTGPGLGTHEQYF.

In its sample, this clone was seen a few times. The DNA for the CDR3 is TGTGCCAGCAGCCAAGAAACAGGGGACAATGAGCAGTTCTTC. This gives the protein CASSQETGDNEQFF. J is TRBJ2-1 and V is TRBV4-2; 7 bases map to TRBD1. The junction had 1 base not matched to a gene; V was cut back by 0 bases and J by 5 bases. There are 14 residues in the CDR3. Germline assignment: CDR1 LGHNA and CDR2 YNFKEQ.

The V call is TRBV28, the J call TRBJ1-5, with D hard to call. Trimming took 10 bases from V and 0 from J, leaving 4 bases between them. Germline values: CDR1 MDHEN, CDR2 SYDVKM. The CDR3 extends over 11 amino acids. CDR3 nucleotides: TGTGCCACCGGTAGCAATCAGCCCCAGCATTTT. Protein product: CATGSNQPQHF.

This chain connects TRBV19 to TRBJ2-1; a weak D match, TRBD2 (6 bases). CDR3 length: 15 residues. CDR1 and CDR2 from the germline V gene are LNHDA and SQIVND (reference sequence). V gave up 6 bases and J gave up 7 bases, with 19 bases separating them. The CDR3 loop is CASRQRGFRGNEQFF. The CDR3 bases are TGTGCCAGTAGACAACGGGGGTTCCGAGGGAATGAGCAGTTCTTC.

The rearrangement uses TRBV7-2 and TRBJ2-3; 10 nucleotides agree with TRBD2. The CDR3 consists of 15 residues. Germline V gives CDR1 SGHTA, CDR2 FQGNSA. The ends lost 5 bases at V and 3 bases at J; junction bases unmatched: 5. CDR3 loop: CASSPPGLATDTQYF. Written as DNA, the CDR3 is TGTGCCAGCAGCCCGCCGGGACTAGCGACAGATACGCAGTATTTT.

The DNA of the CDR3 is TGCGCCAGCAGCTTTGAGGCGCCAGATACGCAGTATTTT. This gives the protein CASSFEAPDTQYF. V usage is TRBV5-1 and J usage is TRBJ2-3; no firm D call. Germline CDR1 is SGHRS and CDR2 is YFSETQ. V was shortened by 2 bases and J by 4 bases, with 8 bases between the two germline ends. This CDR3 is built from 13 residues.

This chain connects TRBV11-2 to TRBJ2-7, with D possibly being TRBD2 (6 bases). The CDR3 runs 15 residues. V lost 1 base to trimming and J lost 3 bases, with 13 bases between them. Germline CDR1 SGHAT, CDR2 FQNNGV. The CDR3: CASSLGGGPYYEQYF. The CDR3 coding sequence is TGTGCCAGCAGCTTAGGGGGAGGACCCTACTACGAGCAGTACTTC.

The CDR3 is CASSAGLTEAFF. Written as DNA, the CDR3 is TGTGCCAGCAGCGCAGGGTTGACTGAAGCTTTCTTT. The gene calls are TRBV12-3 or TRBV12-4 and TRBJ1-1; the D gene is possibly TRBD1 (5 bases). The V gene lost 6 bases and the J gene lost 5 bases, with 10 bases spanning the gap. CDR3 length: 12 amino acids.

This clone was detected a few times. In DNA form, the CDR3 reads TGCAGTGCTAGTAGTCGGACAGGGGGTGAAAAACTGTTTTTT. Translation gives CSASSRTGGEKLFF. The chain joins TRBV20-1 to TRBJ1-4, with 10 bases identical to TRBD1. The germline gives CDR1 DFQATT, CDR2 SNEGSKA (reference sequence). This CDR3 has 14 residues. Trimming took 3 bases from V and 7 from J; bases not matched to a gene: 5.

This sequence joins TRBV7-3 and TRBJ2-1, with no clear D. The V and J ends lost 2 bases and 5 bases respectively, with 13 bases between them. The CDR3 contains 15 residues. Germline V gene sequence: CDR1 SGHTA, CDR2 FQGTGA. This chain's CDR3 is CASSLARSPDNEQFF. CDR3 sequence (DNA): TGTGCCAGCAGCTTAGCGCGGAGCCCCGACAATGAGCAGTTCTTC. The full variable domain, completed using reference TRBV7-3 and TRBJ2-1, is GAGVSQTPSNKVTEKGKYVELRCDPISGHTALYWYRQSLGQGPEFLIYFQGTGAADDSGLPNDRFFAVRPEGSVSTLKIQRTERGDSAVYLCASSLARSPDNEQFFGPGTRLTVL.

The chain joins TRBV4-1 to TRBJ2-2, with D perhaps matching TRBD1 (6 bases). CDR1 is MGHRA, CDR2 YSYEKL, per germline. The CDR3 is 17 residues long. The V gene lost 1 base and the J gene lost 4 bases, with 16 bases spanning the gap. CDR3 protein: CASSQVGQGLSTGELFF. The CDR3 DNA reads TGCGCCAGCAGCCAAGTCGGGCAGGGGCTATCCACCGGGGAGCTGTTTTTT.

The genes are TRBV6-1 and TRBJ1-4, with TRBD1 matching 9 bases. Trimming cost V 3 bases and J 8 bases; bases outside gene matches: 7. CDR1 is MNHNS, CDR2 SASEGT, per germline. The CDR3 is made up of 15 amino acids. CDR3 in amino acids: CASSEATGGREKLFF. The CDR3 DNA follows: TGTGCCAGCAGTGAGGCGACAGGGGGACGGGAAAAACTGTTTTTT.

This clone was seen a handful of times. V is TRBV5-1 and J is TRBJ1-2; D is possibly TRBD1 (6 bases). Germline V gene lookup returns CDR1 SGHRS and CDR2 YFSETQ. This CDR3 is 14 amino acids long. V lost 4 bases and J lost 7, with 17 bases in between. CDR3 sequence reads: CASSEPGTIGGYTF. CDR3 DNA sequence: TGCGCCAGCAGCGAACCCGGGACAATAGGTGGCTACACCTTC.

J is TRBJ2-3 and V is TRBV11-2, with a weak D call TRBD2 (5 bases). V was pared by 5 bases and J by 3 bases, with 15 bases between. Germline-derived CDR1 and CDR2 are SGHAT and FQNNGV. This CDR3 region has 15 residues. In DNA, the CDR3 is TGTGCCAGCAGCAACCCGACTATCGGGACAGATACGCAGTATTTT. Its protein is CASSNPTIGTDTQYF.

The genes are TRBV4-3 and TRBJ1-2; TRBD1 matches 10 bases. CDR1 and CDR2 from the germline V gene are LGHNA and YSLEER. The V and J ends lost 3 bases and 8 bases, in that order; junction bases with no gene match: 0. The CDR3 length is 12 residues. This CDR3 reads CASSQDRGGYTF. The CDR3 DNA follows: TGCGCCAGCAGCCAGGACAGGGGGGGCTACACCTTC.

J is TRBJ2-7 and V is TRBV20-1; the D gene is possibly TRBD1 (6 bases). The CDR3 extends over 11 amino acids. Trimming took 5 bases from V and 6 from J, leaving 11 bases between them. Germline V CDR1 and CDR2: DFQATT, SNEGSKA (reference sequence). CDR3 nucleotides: TGCAGTGCTCCTTTCAGGGGCGAGCAGTACTTC. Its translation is CSAPFRGEQYF.

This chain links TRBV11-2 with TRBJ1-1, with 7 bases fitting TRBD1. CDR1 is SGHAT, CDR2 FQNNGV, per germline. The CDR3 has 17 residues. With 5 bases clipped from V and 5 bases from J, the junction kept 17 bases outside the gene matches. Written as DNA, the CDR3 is TGTGCCAGCAGCACACGGGACAGTGGGCCCCGGAGGACTGAAGCTTTCTTT. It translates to CASSTRDSGPRRTEAFF.

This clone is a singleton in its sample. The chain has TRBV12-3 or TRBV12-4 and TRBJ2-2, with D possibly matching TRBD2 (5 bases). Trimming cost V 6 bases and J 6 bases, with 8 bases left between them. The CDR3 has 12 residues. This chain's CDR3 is CASSNGAGELFF. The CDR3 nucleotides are TGTGCCAGCAGCAACGGGGCCGGGGAGCTGTTTTTT.

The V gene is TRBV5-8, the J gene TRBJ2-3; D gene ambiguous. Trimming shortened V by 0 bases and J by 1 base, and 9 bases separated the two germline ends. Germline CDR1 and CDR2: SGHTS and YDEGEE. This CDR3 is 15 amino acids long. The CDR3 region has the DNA TGTGCCAGCAGCTTGGATTTATCGGGCACAGATACGCAGTATTTT. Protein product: CASSLDLSGTDTQYF.

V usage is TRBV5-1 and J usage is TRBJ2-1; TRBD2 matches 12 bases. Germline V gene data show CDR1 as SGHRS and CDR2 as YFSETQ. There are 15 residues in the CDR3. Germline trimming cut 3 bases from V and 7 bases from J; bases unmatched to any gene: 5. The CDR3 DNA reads TGCGCCAGCAGCTCCACTAGCGGGGGGAGGAATGAGCAGTTCTTC. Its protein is CASSSTSGGRNEQFF.